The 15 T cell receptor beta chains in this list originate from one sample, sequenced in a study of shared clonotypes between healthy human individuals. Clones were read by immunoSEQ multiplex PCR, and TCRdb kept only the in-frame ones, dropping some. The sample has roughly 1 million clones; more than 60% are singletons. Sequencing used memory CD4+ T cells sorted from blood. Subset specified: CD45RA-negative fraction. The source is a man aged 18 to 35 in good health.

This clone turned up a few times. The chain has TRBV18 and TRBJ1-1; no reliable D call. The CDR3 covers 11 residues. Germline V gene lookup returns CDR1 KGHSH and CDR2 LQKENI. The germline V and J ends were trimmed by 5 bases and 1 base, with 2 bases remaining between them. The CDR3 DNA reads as TGTGCCAGCTCAGCGAACACTGAAGCTTTCTTT. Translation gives CASSANTEAFF.

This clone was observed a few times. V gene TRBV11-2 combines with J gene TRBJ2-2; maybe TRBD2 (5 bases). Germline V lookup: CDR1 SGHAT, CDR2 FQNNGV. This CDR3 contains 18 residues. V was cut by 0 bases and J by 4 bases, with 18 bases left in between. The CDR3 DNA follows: TGTGCCAGCAGCTTAGATCGAGAGGGCCGGGCGGGCACCGGGGAGCTGTTTTTT. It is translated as CASSLDREGRAGTGELFF.

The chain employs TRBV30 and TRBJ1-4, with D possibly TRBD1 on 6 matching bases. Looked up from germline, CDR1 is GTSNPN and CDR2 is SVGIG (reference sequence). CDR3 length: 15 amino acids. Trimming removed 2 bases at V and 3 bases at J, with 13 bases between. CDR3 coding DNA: TGTGCCTGGAGTCACCTGACAGGTTCTAATGAAAAACTGTTTTTT. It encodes CAWSHLTGSNEKLFF.

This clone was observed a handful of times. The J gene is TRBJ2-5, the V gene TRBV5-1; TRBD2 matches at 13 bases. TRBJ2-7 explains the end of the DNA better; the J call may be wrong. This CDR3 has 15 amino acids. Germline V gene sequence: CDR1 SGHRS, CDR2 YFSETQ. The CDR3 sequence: CASSILAGGAYEQYF. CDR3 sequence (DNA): TGCGCCAGCAGCATACTAGCGGGAGGGGCCTACGAGCAGTACTTC.

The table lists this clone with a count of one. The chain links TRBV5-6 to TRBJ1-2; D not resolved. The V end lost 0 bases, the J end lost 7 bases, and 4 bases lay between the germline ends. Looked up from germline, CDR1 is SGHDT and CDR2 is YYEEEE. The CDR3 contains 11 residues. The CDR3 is CASSLAGGYTF. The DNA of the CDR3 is TGTGCCAGCAGCTTGGCCGGTGGCTACACCTTC.

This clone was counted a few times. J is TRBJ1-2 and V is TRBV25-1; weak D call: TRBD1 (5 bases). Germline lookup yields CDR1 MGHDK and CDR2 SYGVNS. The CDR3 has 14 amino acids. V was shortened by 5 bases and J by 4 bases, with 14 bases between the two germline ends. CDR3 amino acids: CASSLNVGGYGYTF. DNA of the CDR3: TGTGCCAGCAGTCTAAACGTGGGGGGCTATGGCTACACCTTC.

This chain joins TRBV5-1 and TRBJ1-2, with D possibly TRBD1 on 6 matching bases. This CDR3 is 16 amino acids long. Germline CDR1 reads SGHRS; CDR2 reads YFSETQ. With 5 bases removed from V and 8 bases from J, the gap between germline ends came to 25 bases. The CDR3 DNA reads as TGCGCCAGCAGTCAGGGACTCAGGGGAGGAGCGGGCGGCTACACCTTC. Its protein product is CASSQGLRGGAGGYTF.

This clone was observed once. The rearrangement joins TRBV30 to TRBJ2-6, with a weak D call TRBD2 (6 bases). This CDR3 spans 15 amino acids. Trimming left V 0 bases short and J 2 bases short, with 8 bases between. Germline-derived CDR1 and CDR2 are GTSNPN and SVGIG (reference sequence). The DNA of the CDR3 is TGTGCCTGGAGTGTGTCGGGAGCTGGGGCCAACGTCCTGACTTTC. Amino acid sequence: CAWSVSGAGANVLTF.

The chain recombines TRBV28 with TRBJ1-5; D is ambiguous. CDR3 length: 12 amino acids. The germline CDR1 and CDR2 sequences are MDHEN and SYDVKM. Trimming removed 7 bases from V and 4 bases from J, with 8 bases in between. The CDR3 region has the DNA TGTGCCAGCAATGGCCAGAATCAGCCCCAGCATTTT. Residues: CASNGQNQPQHF.

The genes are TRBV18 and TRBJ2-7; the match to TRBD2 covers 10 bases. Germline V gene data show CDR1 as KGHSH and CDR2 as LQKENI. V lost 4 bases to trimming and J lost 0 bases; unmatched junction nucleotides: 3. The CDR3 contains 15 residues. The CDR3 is CASSLGTSDSYEQYF. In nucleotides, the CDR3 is TGTGCCAGCTCACTCGGGACTAGCGACTCCTACGAGCAGTACTTC.

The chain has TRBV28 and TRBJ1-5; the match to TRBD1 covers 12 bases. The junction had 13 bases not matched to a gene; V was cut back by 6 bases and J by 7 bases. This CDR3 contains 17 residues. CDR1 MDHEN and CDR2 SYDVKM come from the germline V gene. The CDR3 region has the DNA TGTGCCAGCAGCCGAACTCCCGGGACAGGGGGCAGACAGCCCCAGCATTTT. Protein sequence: CASSRTPGTGGRQPQHF.

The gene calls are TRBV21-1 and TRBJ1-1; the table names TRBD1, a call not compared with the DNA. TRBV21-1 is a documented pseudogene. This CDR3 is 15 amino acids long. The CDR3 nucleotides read TGTGCCAGCCGGACCGCGGGACAGCAGAACACTGAAGCTTTCTTT. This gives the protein CASRTAGQQNTEAFF.

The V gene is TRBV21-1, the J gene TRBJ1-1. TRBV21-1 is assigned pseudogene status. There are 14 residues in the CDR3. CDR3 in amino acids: CASSTRRPNTEAFF. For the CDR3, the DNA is TGTGCCAGCAGCACTCGGAGACCGAACACTGAAGCTTTCTTT.

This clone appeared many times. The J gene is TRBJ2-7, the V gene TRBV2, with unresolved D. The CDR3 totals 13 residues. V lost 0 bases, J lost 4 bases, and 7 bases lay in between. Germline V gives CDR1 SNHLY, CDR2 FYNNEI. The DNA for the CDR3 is TGTGCCAGCAGTGAAGCGGGCTGGTACGAGCAGTACTTC. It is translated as CASSEAGWYEQYF.

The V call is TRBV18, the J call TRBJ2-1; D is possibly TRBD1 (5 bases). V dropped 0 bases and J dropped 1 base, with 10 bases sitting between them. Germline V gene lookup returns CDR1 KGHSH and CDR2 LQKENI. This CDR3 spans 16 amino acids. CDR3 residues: CASSPPNRRSYNEQFF. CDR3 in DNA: TGTGCCAGCTCACCACCAAACAGGCGGTCCTACAATGAGCAGTTCTTC. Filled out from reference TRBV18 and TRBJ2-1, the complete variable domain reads NAGVMQNPRHLVRRRGQEARLRCSPMKGHSHVYWYRQLPEEGLKFMVYLQKENIIDESGMPKERFSAEFPKEGPSILRIQQVVRGDSAAYFCASSPPNRRSYNEQFFGPGTRLTVL.